Listed below are T cell receptor beta chains from one sample, sequenced in a study of OX40 agonist ivuxolimab in advanced cancers. Repertoires were generated with immunoSEQ multiplex PCR, while TCRdb's copy carries only in-frame clones and drops some. This table has about 99,000 clones, around 95% appearing once. Source: CD4+ or CD8+ T cells sorted from blood, taken in a trial of the OX40 agonist ivuxolimab. These receptors were collected from an adult with an advanced solid tumor such as melanoma, head and neck, liver or kidney cancer. Each CDR3 is given with its conserved first and last residue. A D gene is named only where the DNA matches it firmly. Rows give clone size only sometimes, using once, few, many, or a class for an expanded clone.

TRBD2	16	.	TRBV7-3	TRBJ2-3	TGTGCCAGCAGCTCCGGGACTACCCCTAGCACAGATACGCAGTATTTT	CASSSGTTPSTDTQYF
.	12	.	TRBV19	TRBJ1-4	TGTGCCAGTAGTATAGGAGGTGAAAAACTGTTTTTT	CASSIGGEKLFF
.	15	.	TRBV9	TRBJ1-4	TGTGCCAGCAGCGTACAGGGGCAAACTAATGAAAAACTGTTTTTT	CASSVQGQTNEKLFF
.	14	.	TRBV11-2	TRBJ2-2	TGTGCCAGCAGCTTCCAGGCCGTCACCGGGGAGCTGTTTTTT	CASSFQAVTGELFF
.	16	.	TRBV7-9	TRBJ2-1	TGTGCCAGCAGCCTCGGTGGCCTGGGGGTTTACAATGAGCAGTTCTTC	CASSLGGLGVYNEQFF
.	18	.	TRBV7-3	TRBJ1-1	TGTGCCAGCAGCCCTGCTTGGGTCGGAGAGAGGGCAAACACTGAAGCTTTCTTT	CASSPAWVGERANTEAFF
TRBD1	13	.	TRBV4-1	TRBJ2-7	TGCGCCAGCAGCCACGGGACAGCCTACGAGCAGTACTTC	CASSHGTAYEQYF
.	17	.	TRBV10-3	TRBJ2-7	TGTGCCATCAGTGAGTCGATCTCGATCCAGGTCCTGTACGAGCAGTACTTC	CAISESISIQVLYEQYF
.	17	.	TRBV30	TRBJ2-6	TGTGCCTGGAGTCCAAGGGGCGTAGTCCCTGGGGCCAACGTCCTGACTTTC	CAWSPRGVVPGANVLTF
.	15	.	TRBV13	TRBJ2-1	TGTGCCAGCAGCCCCCAGGGGAGGTTGTACAATGAGCAGTTCTTC	CASSPQGRLYNEQFF
.	13	.	TRBV25-1	TRBJ1-1	TGTGCCAGCACCCCAAGGGGGAGAACTGAAGCTTTCTTT	CASTPRGRTEAFF
.	15	few	TRBV6-6	TRBJ1-2	TGTGCCAGCAGTCCTTTACCAGGGGAGAATGATGGCTACACCTTC	CASSPLPGENDGYTF
TRBD1	13	.	TRBV19	TRBJ2-7	TGTGCCAGCGCCCAGGGGGTCCCCTACGAGCAGTACTTC	CASAQGVPYEQYF
.	14	once	TRBV11-2	TRBJ2-1	TGTGCCAGCAGCTTGCTGGGTTTCGGGAATGAGCAGTTCTTC	CASSLLGFGNEQFF
.	14	.	TRBV27	TRBJ2-1	TGTGCCACCTCAGGGGGTAGCGGGGTAAATGAGCAGTTCTTC	CATSGGSGVNEQFF
.	16	once	TRBV15	TRBJ2-4	TGTGCCACCAGCAGAGATCCCGGAGGGAGTGCGGACATTCAGTACTTC	CATSRDPGGSADIQYF
.	14	.	TRBV6-5	TRBJ2-6	TGTGCCAGCGGTCAGGGGCGCGGGGCCAACGTCCTGACTTTC	CASGQGRGANVLTF
.	15	.	TRBV15	TRBJ1-4	TGTGCCACCAGCAGAGATAGGGGAGTTAATGAAAAACTGTTTTTT	CATSRDRGVNEKLFF
.	13	.	TRBV19	TRBJ2-7	TGTGCCAGTACTCTCGGACCTACCTACGAGCAGTACTTC	CASTLGPTYEQYF
.	12	.	TRBV28	TRBJ1-1	TGTGCCAGCAGTCGTGGGGGCGGTGAAGCTTTCTTT	CASSRGGGEAFF
.	12	.	TRBV11-1	TRBJ2-7	TGTGCCAGCAGCTTGGAAACGGGCGAGCAGTACTTC	CASSLETGEQYF
.	14	.	TRBV6-5	TRBJ1-1	TGTGCCAGCAGCTATGGGTATAGGAACACTGAAGCTTTCTTT	CASSYGYRNTEAFF
TRBD1	14	.	TRBV5-1	TRBJ1-2	TGCGCCAGCAGCTTGGAAGGACAGGGGCATGGCTACACCTTC	CASSLEGQGHGYTF
.	16	.	TRBV11-1	TRBJ2-1	TGTGCCAGCAGCTTAGGGGTAACTCCAGTGGGGGCTGAGCAGTTCTTC	CASSLGVTPVGAEQFF
.	14	.	TRBV19	TRBJ1-6	TGTGCCAGTAGTAATGGCCCCTATAATTCATCCCTCCACTTT	CASSNGPYNSSLHF
.	18	.	TRBV15	TRBJ2-1	TGTGCCACCAGCAGCCAGAGCCCCCAGGTTAGCTCCTACAATGAGCAGTTCTTC	CATSSQSPQVSSYNEQFF
TRBD2	15	.	TRBV2	TRBJ2-1	TGTGCCAGCAGGGCGACTAGCGGCCTCCACAATGAGCAGTTCTTC	CASRATSGLHNEQFF
.	15	.	TRBV7-9	TRBJ1-4	TGTGCCAGCAGCTTAGTGGCGGGATTTGATGAAAAACTGTTTTTT	CASSLVAGFDEKLFF
TRBD1	12	.	TRBV28	TRBJ1-1	TGTGCCAGCAGTTTAGGACAGGGTGAAGCTTTCTTT	CASSLGQGEAFF
TRBD1	15	.	TRBV2	TRBJ1-5	TGTGCCAGCAGGGAGGGACAGGGGGTCCATCAGCCCCAGCATTTT	CASREGQGVHQPQHF
.	15	.	TRBV7-6	TRBJ2-7	TGTGCCAGCAGCCAGGGGACGGTTCCTTCCTACGAGCAGTACTTC	CASSQGTVPSYEQYF
.	15	.	TRBV28	TRBJ2-3	TGTGCCAGCAGTTTATTGTCGGCTAGCACAGATACGCAGTATTTT	CASSLLSASTDTQYF
.	15	.	TRBV23-1	TRBJ1-6	TGCGCCAGCAGTCAAGATTCCCCAGGTAATTCACCCCTCCACTTT	CASSQDSPGNSPLHF
TRBD1	14	.	TRBV5-1	TRBJ1-4	TGCGCCAGCAGCTTAGACAGGGGTAGTGAAAAACTGTTTTTT	CASSLDRGSEKLFF
.	15	.	TRBV19	TRBJ2-3	TGTGCCAGTAGTATGATGGGGTTGAGCACAGATACGCAGTATTTT	CASSMMGLSTDTQYF
TRBD1	15	once	TRBV28	TRBJ1-5	TGTGCCAGCAGTCAAGACAGGGTTCCTAATCAGCCCCAGCATTTT	CASSQDRVPNQPQHF
.	14	.	TRBV5-1	TRBJ1-1	TGCGCCAGCAGCTTAATTACCCCCGACACTGAAGCTTTCTTT	CASSLITPDTEAFF
TRBD2	19	.	TRBV5-1	TRBJ2-1	TGCGCCAGCAGCAAAACAGGTCAACCAAGAGTAGCGGGATCGAATGAGCAGTTCTTC	CASSKTGQPRVAGSNEQFF
.	17	.	TRBV7-9	TRBJ2-7	TGTGCCAGCAGCTTAGGATTTATAGAGACTCTACCCTACGAGCAGTACTTC	CASSLGFIETLPYEQYF
.	13	.	TRBV9	TRBJ2-7	TGTGCCAGCAGCGTAGTAGACGGCTACGAGCAGTACTTC	CASSVVDGYEQYF
.	14	large	TRBV29-1	TRBJ2-1	TGCAGCGTTGTTCCATACCTTGGGCCTGATGAGCAGTTCTTC	CSVVPYLGPDEQFF
.	13	.	TRBV25-1	TRBJ1-2	TGTGCCAGCAGTGAAAAGGGGGTCTATGGCTACACCTTC	CASSEKGVYGYTF
.	13	.	TRBV5-3	TRBJ2-4	TGTGCCAGAAGCCCGACGGGAAGGAACATTCAGTACTTC	CARSPTGRNIQYF
.	10	.	TRBV29-1	TRBJ2-7	TGCAGCGTTATCTCCTACGAGCAGTACTTC	CSVISYEQYF
.	12	.	TRBV11-3	TRBJ2-1	TGTGCCAGCAGCTTAACCCAAGGTGAGCAGTTCTTC	CASSLTQGEQFF
.	15	.	TRBV27	TRBJ2-2	TGTGCCAGCAGTTTATACCAGGACAGTTCTGGGGAGCTGTTTTTT	CASSLYQDSSGELFF
TRBD2	14	once	TRBV7-8	TRBJ2-1	TGTGCCAGCAGCAGATGGACTAGCGGGAATGAGCAGTTCTTC	CASSRWTSGNEQFF
TRBD2	18	.	TRBV10-3	TRBJ2-5	TGTGCCATCAGTGAGTCGGAACTAGCGGGGGGGCCCCAAGAGACCCAGTACTTC	CAISESELAGGPQETQYF
.	15	.	TRBV27	TRBJ2-3	TGTGCCAGCAGTTTAAGCCCGGGGGGCACAGATACGCAGTATTTT	CASSLSPGGTDTQYF
TRBD2	14	.	TRBV4-3	TRBJ2-1	TGCGCCAGCAGCCCCGGGACTAGCGGTCTAGAGCAGTTCTTC	CASSPGTSGLEQFF
.	15	.	TRBV6-4	TRBJ2-7	TGTGCCAGCAGTGTATGGACCCCGGGGGTCTACGAGCAGTACTTC	CASSVWTPGVYEQYF